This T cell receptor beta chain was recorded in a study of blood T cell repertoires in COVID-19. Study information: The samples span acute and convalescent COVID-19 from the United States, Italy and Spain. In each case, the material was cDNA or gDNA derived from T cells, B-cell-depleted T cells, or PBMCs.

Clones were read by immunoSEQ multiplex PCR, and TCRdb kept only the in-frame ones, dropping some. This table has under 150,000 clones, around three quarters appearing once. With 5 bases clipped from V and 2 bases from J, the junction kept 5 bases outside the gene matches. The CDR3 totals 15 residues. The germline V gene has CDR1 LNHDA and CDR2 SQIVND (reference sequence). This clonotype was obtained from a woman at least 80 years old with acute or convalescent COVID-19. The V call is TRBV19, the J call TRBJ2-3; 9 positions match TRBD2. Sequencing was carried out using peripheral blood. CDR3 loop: CASSLTSGDTDTQYF. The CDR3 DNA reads TGTGCCAGTAGTCTGACTAGCGGTGACACAGATACGCAGTATTTT.